A selection of T cell receptor beta chains follows, all from one sample in a study of blood T cell repertoires in COVID-19. Assay: immunoSEQ multiplex PCR; the TCRdb copy retains only in-frame clones and omits some. There are about 70,000 clones in the sample; about four fifths occur only once, and roughly 21% lies in the top ten. Input material: peripheral blood. These receptors were obtained from a man aged 70-80 years with acute or convalescent COVID-19. CDR3s include the opening cysteine and the closing phenylalanine or tryptophan. The order of the fields is V gene, clone size, J gene, D gene, CDR3 DNA, CDR3 protein. The D gene is left open where the match is weak. A clone size is listed for some rows: how often the clone was seen (once, few, many), or a class if it is expanded.

V: TRBV19; size: NA; J: TRBJ2-7; D: NA; DNA: TGTGCCAGTAGTATTGGGAGTTCCTACGAGCAGTACTTC; CDR3: CASSIGSSYEQYF
V: TRBV27; size: NA; J: TRBJ2-2; D: TRBD1; DNA: TGTGCCAGCAGTTCTCCGGGACAGGGATCCGGGGAGCTGTTTTTT; CDR3: CASSSPGQGSGELFF
V: TRBV3-1/TRBV3-2; size: NA; J: TRBJ2-7; D: NA; DNA: TGTGCCAGCAGCCAATCTCCAGGCGGGGAGCAGTACTTC; CDR3: CASSQSPGGEQYF
V: TRBV28; size: NA; J: TRBJ1-1; D: NA; DNA: TGTGCCAGCCATGGGGGCGCGGAAACTGAAGCTTTCTTT; CDR3: CASHGGAETEAFF
V: TRBV7-9; size: NA; J: TRBJ1-6; D: NA; DNA: TGTGCCAGCAGACCCCAGGGAAGTTCTTCACCCCTCCACTTT; CDR3: CASRPQGSSSPLHF
V: TRBV12-2; size: few; J: TRBJ1-4; D: NA; DNA: TGTGCAAGTCGCCCGCGGACTGGGGAAAAACTGTTTTTT; CDR3: CASRPRTGEKLFF
V: TRBV7-8; size: NA; J: TRBJ2-1; D: TRBD2; DNA: TGTGCCAGCAGGCTCCTAGCGGGACCCTACAATGAGCAGTTCTTC; CDR3: CASRLLAGPYNEQFF
V: TRBV7-9; size: NA; J: TRBJ2-7; D: NA; DNA: TGTGCCAGCAGCTCCGGAGGGTACCACGAGCAGTACTTC; CDR3: CASSSGGYHEQYF
V: TRBV4-3; size: NA; J: TRBJ2-2; D: TRBD2; DNA: TGCGCCAGCAGCCAAGATGGGCGGCTAGCGGGAGGGCCCAGCACCGGGGAGCTGTTTTTT; CDR3: CASSQDGRLAGGPSTGELFF
V: TRBV9; size: few; J: TRBJ1-5; D: NA; DNA: TGTGCCAGCAGCGTAGCCTTCGACAGTCCCCAGCATTTT; CDR3: CASSVAFDSPQHF
V: TRBV3-1/TRBV3-2; size: NA; J: TRBJ1-5; D: NA; DNA: TGTGCCAGCAGCCTACCCACCTGGGGGGAAGTCAATCAGCCCCAGCATTTT; CDR3: CASSLPTWGEVNQPQHF
V: TRBV28; size: few; J: TRBJ2-7; D: NA; DNA: TGTGCCAGCAGTTTAACGGGACACTCCTACGAGCAGTACTTC; CDR3: CASSLTGHSYEQYF
V: TRBV18; size: NA; J: TRBJ2-7; D: NA; DNA: TGTGCCAGCTCTACCAGGGGTAGCTCCTACGAGCAGTACTTC; CDR3: CASSTRGSSYEQYF
V: TRBV3-1/TRBV3-2; size: few; J: TRBJ1-6; D: NA; DNA: TGTGCCAGCCAATCACAGGGCTCTGGCTCACCCCTCCACTTT; CDR3: CASQSQGSGSPLHF